Given below is one T cell receptor (beta chain) in context. Its antigen is still unknown. There are no base qualities to consult, and no much larger clone falls within one base. From the cysteine up to the phenylalanine, the CDR3 has a length of 17 residues. Just the 51-base CDR3 DNA is kept, in frame starting at base 1. Looking up the germline V gene (reference sequence) yields CDR1 LNHNV and CDR2 YYDKDF. Compared with germline, V lacks 0 bases and J lacks 2 bases; bases without a gene match: 7. The data derive from a study of STAT5B mutations in CD4+ large granular lymphocyte leukemia (dated by TCRdb to 2022 to 2024). For the study in its entirety: Among healthy controls, the CDR3 'QG' motif was associated with a particular HLA allele. The study compared the TCRbeta repertoires of patients with CD4+ T-cell large granular lymphocyte leukemia against those of healthy blood donors. The purity of purified fractions was confirmed by flow cytometry on FACSCanto II or FACSVerse to exceed 95% among lymphocytes.

The immunoSEQ assay at survey resolution was applied to genomic DNA for sequencing of TCRbeta rearrangements. Regarding the original processing steps: In the TCR sequencing data, the smallest productive clonotype frequency that could be detected was 2.59 x 10-5. Analyses included only productive TCRbeta rearrangements, meaning complete and in-frame sequences. Sample clonality was computed as Simpson clonality in the immunoSEQ Analyzer version 3.0. Clones were grouped by frequency into very rare, small, medium, large (1-20%) or hyperexpanded (>20%) categories. Generation probabilities were estimated with OLGA 1.2.3, V-gene circos plots were generated with VDJtools, specificities were searched for in VDJdb, and CDR3 motifs were identified with GLIPH. TCRdb holds this immuneACCESS table with in-frame rearrangements only. Some clones are missing; in checked studies, unresolved V genes explain under half, and the rest has no known cause. The V and J calls and the clone size are those of that table, but D and trimming were determined from the DNA. The sample table contains 45,000 to 50,000 clones; only one count was recorded for about 86% of them. The top ten clonotypes cover about 0.35% of the sample.

Buffy coats from over 35 blood donors, supplied by the Finnish Red Cross blood service, were used as healthy controls. All TCR-sequenced material derived from peripheral blood: patient blood samples and healthy donor buffy coats. Peripheral blood mononuclear cells were isolated by Ficoll-Hypaque gradient centrifugation. For the healthy controls, CD4+ cells were obtained from buffy coats by magnetic purification. Genomic DNA was extracted using the Gentra Puregene Cell and Tissue kit, and a Qubit 2.0 fluorometer was used to quantify it. Findings and caveats that apply to the study as a whole: The data were not HLA-matched, and the higher clonality in CD4+ T-LGLL than in CD8+ T-LGLL could be due to the relatively small sample size. Main leukemic clonotypes were private to each patient, although 20% to 25% of the main leukemic clonotypes were found at low frequency in the non-leukemic repertoires of other patients. Compared with healthy CD4+ repertoires, CD4-sorted patient repertoires appeared more clonal, and this difference remained even after the putative leukemic clones were removed. Enrichment of TRBV06-family usage was observed among the top patient clones (8/27) relative to healthy controls (2/35).

Rearrangement joined TRBV15 to TRBJ2-3, with 8 bases in between that match TRBD2. The material sequenced was CD4+ T cells from blood buffy coats. This sequence was found in a human donor in good health. Read as DNA, the sequence is TGTGCCACCAGCAGAGATCTCGGGGGGGCCTTCACAGATACGCAGTATTTT. It codes for CATSRDLGGAFTDTQYF.